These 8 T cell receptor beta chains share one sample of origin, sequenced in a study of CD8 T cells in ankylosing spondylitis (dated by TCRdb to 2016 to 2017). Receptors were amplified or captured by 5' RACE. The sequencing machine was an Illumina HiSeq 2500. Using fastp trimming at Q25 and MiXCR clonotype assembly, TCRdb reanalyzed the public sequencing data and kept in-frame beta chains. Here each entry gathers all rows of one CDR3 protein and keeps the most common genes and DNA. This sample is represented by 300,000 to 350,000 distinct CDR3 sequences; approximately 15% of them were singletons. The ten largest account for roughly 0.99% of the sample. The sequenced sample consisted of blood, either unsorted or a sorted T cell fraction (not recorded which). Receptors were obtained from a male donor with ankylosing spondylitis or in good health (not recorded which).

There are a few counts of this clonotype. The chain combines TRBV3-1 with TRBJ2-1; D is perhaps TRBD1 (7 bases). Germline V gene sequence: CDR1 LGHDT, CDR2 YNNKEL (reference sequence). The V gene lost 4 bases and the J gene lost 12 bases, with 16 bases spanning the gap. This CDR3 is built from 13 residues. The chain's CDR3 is CASSPGTAGGQFF. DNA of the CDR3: TGTGCCAGCAGCCCCGGGACAGCGGGCGGGCAGTTCTTC.

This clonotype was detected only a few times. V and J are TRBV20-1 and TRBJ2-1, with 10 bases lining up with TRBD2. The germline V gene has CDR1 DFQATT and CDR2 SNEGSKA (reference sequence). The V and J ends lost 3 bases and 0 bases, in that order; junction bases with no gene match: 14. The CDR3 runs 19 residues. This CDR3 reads CSASIPPGTSESSYNEQFF. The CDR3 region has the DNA TGCAGTGCTAGCATCCCTCCCGGGACTAGCGAGAGCTCCTACAATGAGCAGTTCTTC.

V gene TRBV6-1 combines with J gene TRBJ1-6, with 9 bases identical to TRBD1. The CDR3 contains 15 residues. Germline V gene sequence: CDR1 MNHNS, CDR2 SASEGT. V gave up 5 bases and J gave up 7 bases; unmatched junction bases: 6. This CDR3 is CASSTGQGPNSPLHF. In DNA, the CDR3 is TGTGCCAGCAGTACGGGACAGGGTCCGAATTCACCCCTCCACTTT.

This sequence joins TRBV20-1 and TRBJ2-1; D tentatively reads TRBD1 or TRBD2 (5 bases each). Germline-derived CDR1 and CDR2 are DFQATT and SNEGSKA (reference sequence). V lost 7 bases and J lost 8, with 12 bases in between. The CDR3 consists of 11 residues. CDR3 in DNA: TGCAGTGGTGGGACGGGCGATGAGCAGTTCTTC. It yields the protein CSGGTGDEQFF.

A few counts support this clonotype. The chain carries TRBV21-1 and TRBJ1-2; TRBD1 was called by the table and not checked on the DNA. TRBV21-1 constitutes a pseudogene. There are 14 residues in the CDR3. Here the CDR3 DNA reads TGTGCCAGCAGCAAAGGAAAGGGGCCAGGAGGCTACACCTTC. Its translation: CASSKGKGPGGYTF.

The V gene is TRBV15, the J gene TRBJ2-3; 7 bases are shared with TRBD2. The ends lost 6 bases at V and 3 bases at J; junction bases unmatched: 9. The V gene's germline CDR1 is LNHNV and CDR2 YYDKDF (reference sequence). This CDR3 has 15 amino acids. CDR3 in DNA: TGTGCCACCAGATTAGCGGGCCAACCGACAGATACGCAGTATTTT. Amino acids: CATRLAGQPTDTQYF. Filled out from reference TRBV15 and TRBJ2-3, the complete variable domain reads DAMVIQNPRYQVTQFGKPVTLSCSQTLNHNVMYWYQQKSSQAPKLLFHYYDKDFNNEADTPDNFQSRRPNTSFCFLDIRSPGLGDTAMYLCATRLAGQPTDTQYFGPGTRLTVL.

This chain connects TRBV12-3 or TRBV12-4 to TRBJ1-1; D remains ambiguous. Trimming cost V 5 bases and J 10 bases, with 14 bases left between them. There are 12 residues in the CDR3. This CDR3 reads CASSLTSAGAFF. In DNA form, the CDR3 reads TGTGCCAGCAGTCTGACAAGTGCTGGAGCTTTCTTT.

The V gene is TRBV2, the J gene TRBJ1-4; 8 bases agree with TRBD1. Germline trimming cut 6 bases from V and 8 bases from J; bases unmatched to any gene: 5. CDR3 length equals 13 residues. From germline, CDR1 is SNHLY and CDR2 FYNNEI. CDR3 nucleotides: TGTGCCAGCAGACAGGGGGAGGAGGAAAAACTGTTTTTT. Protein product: CASRQGEEEKLFF.